A single sample gave rise to the 20 T cell receptor beta chains below, sequenced in a study of shared clonotypes between healthy human individuals. Clones were read by immunoSEQ multiplex PCR, and TCRdb kept only the in-frame ones, dropping some. The sample shows approximately 2.1 million clones, approximately 93% of them seen only once. Sequencing used naive CD4+ T cells from PBMCs. Noted subset: CD45RA+ positively selected. These receptors were taken from a man between 18 and 35 years old in good health. Some clones in this sample may be carry-over from other donors' samples.

This chain uses TRBV27 with TRBJ1-5, with 8 positions matching TRBD1. Losses at the gene ends were 2 bases for V and 6 bases for J; bases not matched to a gene: 12. CDR3 length: 17 residues. From germline, CDR1 is MNHEY and CDR2 SMNVEV (reference sequence). CDR3 residues: CASSLGTGYRMAQPQHF. In DNA form, the CDR3 reads TGTGCCAGCAGTTTAGGGACAGGTTACCGGATGGCTCAGCCCCAGCATTTT.

Here the CDR3 reads CAWTRGLERTDTQYF. The CDR3 DNA sequence: TGTGCCTGGACCCGCGGACTAGAACGGACAGATACGCAGTATTTT. The V call is TRBV30, the J call TRBJ2-3; TRBD2 aligns across 7 bases. Trimming removed 4 bases from V and 3 bases from J; junction bases left unmatched: 10. This CDR3 has 15 amino acids. The V gene's germline CDR1 is GTSNPN and CDR2 SVGIG (reference sequence).

This clone was recorded once. The V and J genes are TRBV5-1 and TRBJ2-3, with TRBD1 matching 9 bases. There are 16 residues in the CDR3. V was pared by 2 bases and J by 5 bases, with 9 bases of the junction left unmatched. CDR1 is SGHRS, CDR2 YFSETQ, per germline. Here the CDR3 DNA reads TGCGCCAGCAGCTTCGGGACAGGGCTGGCAGGAGATACGCAGTATTTT. Protein sequence: CASSFGTGLAGDTQYF.

This chain links TRBV6-4 with TRBJ2-1; TRBD2 is a possible D gene (6 bases). Per germline, CDR1 MRHNA and CDR2 SNTAGT. This CDR3 has 15 amino acids. The V gene lost 2 bases and the J gene lost 5 bases, with 13 bases spanning the gap. CDR3 sequence (DNA): TGTGCCAGCAGTGACAGGGCGGGATATCACAATGAGCAGTTCTTC. This translates into CASSDRAGYHNEQFF.

The chain couples TRBV6-1 to TRBJ2-4, with D unresolved. Germline-derived CDR1 and CDR2 are MNHNS and SASEGT. V lost 5 bases and J lost 4, with 9 bases in between. The CDR3 contains 13 residues. The chain's CDR3 is CASSTERKNIQYF. For the CDR3, the DNA is TGTGCCAGCAGTACAGAACGGAAAAACATTCAGTACTTC.

V usage is TRBV4-3 and J usage is TRBJ2-2; D possibly corresponds to TRBD2 (5 bases). Germline assignment: CDR1 LGHNA and CDR2 YSLEER. Deletions cut 0 bases from V and 0 bases from J, with 8 bases between. This CDR3 has 16 amino acids. The CDR3 DNA is TGCGCCAGCAGCCAAGAGCTAGCAGCGAACACCGGGGAGCTGTTTTTT. The encoded protein is CASSQELAANTGELFF.

The chain is built from TRBV29-1 and TRBJ1-4; D gene uncertain. CDR3 length equals 14 residues. Germline-derived CDR1 and CDR2 are SQVTM and ANQGSEA. Between the trimmed V and J ends, which lost 6 bases and 0 bases, there was a span of 11 bases. CDR3 residues: CSVPAGATNEKLFF. Written as DNA, the CDR3 is TGCAGCGTCCCCGCCGGGGCAACTAATGAAAAACTGTTTTTT.

V gene TRBV15 combines with J gene TRBJ1-6; D possibly corresponds to TRBD1 (6 bases). Germline lookup yields CDR1 LNHNV and CDR2 YYDKDF (reference sequence). V gave up 5 bases and J gave up 6 bases, with 14 bases separating them. This CDR3 region has 15 residues. CDR3 in amino acids: CATSVARGVNSPLHF. CDR3 DNA: TGTGCCACCAGCGTAGCGAGGGGGGTTAATTCACCCCTCCACTTT.

CDR3 in DNA: TGCGCCAGCAGCACCTCCACGTCAGATACGCAGTATTTT. It specifies CASSTSTSDTQYF. The chain recombines TRBV4-3 with TRBJ2-3; D is ambiguous. Deletions cut 5 bases from V and 4 bases from J, with 10 bases between. Per germline, CDR1 LGHNA and CDR2 YSLEER. This CDR3 contains 13 residues.

V and J are TRBV15 and TRBJ1-5; TRBD1 agrees at 8 bases. CDR3 length: 16 residues. Germline lookup yields CDR1 LNHNV and CDR2 YYDKDF (reference sequence). Losses at the gene ends were 1 base for V and 2 bases for J; bases not matched to a gene: 4. The CDR3: CATSRGTGLGNQPQHF. In DNA form, the CDR3 reads TGTGCCACCAGCAGAGGGACAGGGCTGGGCAATCAGCCCCAGCATTTT.

The chain is built from TRBV2 and TRBJ2-2; 11 nucleotides agree with TRBD1. The CDR3 runs to 13 residues. Germline V gene lookup returns CDR1 SNHLY and CDR2 FYNNEI. V trimming: 9 bases; J trimming: 6 bases; junction bases outside the gene matches: 3. This CDR3 is CASQDRGPGELFF. The CDR3, as DNA: TGTGCCAGTCAGGACAGGGGGCCCGGGGAGCTGTTTTTT.

The rearrangement joins TRBV7-6 to TRBJ1-2; D might be TRBD1 (5 bases). Germline V gives CDR1 SGHVS, CDR2 FNYEAQ. V was clipped by 4 bases and J by 2 bases, with 14 bases between them. The CDR3 runs to 15 residues. CDR3 nucleotide sequence: TGTGCCAGCAGCTCGCTGGGGGGGGTGAACTATGGCTACACCTTC. Translating it yields CASSSLGGVNYGYTF. Full variable domain (rest looked up from reference TRBV7-6 and TRBJ1-2): GAGVSQSPRYKVTKRGQDVALRCDPISGHVSLYWYRQALGQGPEFLTYFNYEAQQDKSGLPNDRFSAERPEGSISTLTIQRTEQRDSAMYRCASSSLGGVNYGYTFGSGTRLTVV.

V is TRBV11-2 and J is TRBJ2-7; TRBD2 matches at 8 bases. This CDR3 contains 14 residues. The germline V gene has CDR1 SGHAT and CDR2 FQNNGV. Unmatched junction bases numbered 9, after V lost 6 bases and J lost 5 bases. CDR3 residues: CASRIAGSLHEQYF. The CDR3, as DNA: TGTGCCAGCAGAATAGCGGGGTCACTCCACGAGCAGTACTTC. The full variable domain, completed using reference TRBV11-2 and TRBJ2-7, is EAGVAQSPRYKIIEKRQSVAFWCNPISGHATLYWYQQILGQGPKLLIQFQNNGVVDDSQLPKDRFSAERLKGVDSTLKIQPAKLEDSAVYLCASRIAGSLHEQYFGPGTRLTVT.

J is TRBJ2-5 and V is TRBV9; TRBD1 agrees at 9 bases. J was trimmed by 5 bases and V by 4 bases; bases with no gene match: 9. The CDR3 extends over 15 amino acids. In germline, CDR1 is SGDLS, CDR2 YYNGEE. CDR3 region: CASSLTGTGRETQYF. CDR3 nucleotide sequence: TGTGCCAGCAGCCTCACCGGGACAGGGCGTGAGACCCAGTACTTC.

The gene calls are TRBV6-5 and TRBJ1-1, with D possibly TRBD1 on 6 matching bases. Trimming took off 6 bases at V and 6 bases at J, with 17 bases between the two ends. Germline V lookup: CDR1 MNHEY, CDR2 SVGAGI. The CDR3 covers 14 residues. The CDR3, as DNA: TGTGCCAGCAGGACAGGAAGGGGAACGGCTGAAGCTTTCTTT. Residues: CASRTGRGTAEAFF.

The J gene is TRBJ2-1, the V gene TRBV7-6; 8 positions match TRBD1. This CDR3 is built from 14 residues. Unmatched junction bases numbered 4, after V lost 0 bases and J lost 9 bases. From germline, CDR1 is SGHVS and CDR2 FNYEAQ. The CDR3 spells CASSLAWTGTEQFF. The CDR3 nucleotides read TGTGCCAGCAGCTTAGCGTGGACAGGGACTGAGCAGTTCTTC. Filled out from reference TRBV7-6 and TRBJ2-1, the complete variable domain reads GAGVSQSPRYKVTKRGQDVALRCDPISGHVSLYWYRQALGQGPEFLTYFNYEAQQDKSGLPNDRFSAERPEGSISTLTIQRTEQRDSAMYRCASSLAWTGTEQFFGPGTRLTVL.

The chain employs TRBV7-6 and TRBJ1-2, with 7 bases identical to TRBD1. Germline trimming cut 5 bases from V and 9 bases from J; bases unmatched to any gene: 6. This CDR3 contains 12 residues. From germline, CDR1 is SGHVS and CDR2 FNYEAQ. CDR3 loop: CASSTQGTSYTF. The CDR3 coding sequence is TGTGCCAGCAGCACACAGGGGACCAGCTACACCTTC.

The genes are TRBV5-1 and TRBJ2-3; D not certain. CDR1 and CDR2 (germline): SGHRS, YFSETQ. Trimming took off 5 bases at V and 0 bases at J, with 13 bases between the two ends. The CDR3 runs to 15 residues. This chain's CDR3 is CASSSLPASTDTQYF. As DNA, the CDR3 is TGCGCCAGCAGTAGTCTCCCGGCTAGCACAGATACGCAGTATTTT. The variable domain in full, completed from reference TRBV5-1 and TRBJ2-3, reads KAGVTQTPRYLIKTRGQQVTLSCSPISGHRSVSWYQQTPGQGLQFLFEYFSETQRNKGNFPGRFSGRQFSNSRSEMNVSTLELGDSALYLCASSSLPASTDTQYFGPGTRLTVL.

The rearrangement joins TRBV7-2 to TRBJ2-1; the D gene is possibly TRBD1 (6 bases). This CDR3 comprises 13 residues. The germline gives CDR1 SGHTA, CDR2 FQGNSA. With 6 bases removed from V and 4 bases from J, the gap between germline ends came to 10 bases. The CDR3 coding sequence is TGTGCCAGCAGAATGGGACATTACAATGAGCAGTTCTTC. Its translation: CASRMGHYNEQFF.

The chain has TRBV18 and TRBJ2-1; D is possibly TRBD1 (5 bases). This CDR3 has 13 residues. CDR1 and CDR2 (germline): KGHSH, LQKENI. Trimming took 2 bases from V and 10 from J, leaving 12 bases between them. The CDR3 nucleotides read TGTGCCAGCTCACCATATAGGGGCCCAGAGCAGTTCTTC. Protein: CASSPYRGPEQFF.